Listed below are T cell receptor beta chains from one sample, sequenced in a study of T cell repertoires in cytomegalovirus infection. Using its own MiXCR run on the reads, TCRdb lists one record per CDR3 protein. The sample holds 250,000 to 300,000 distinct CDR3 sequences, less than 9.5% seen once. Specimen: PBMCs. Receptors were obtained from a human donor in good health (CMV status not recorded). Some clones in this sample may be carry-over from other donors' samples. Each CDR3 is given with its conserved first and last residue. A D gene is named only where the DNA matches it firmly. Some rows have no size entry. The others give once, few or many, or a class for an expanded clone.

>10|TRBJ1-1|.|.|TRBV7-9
CASTDTEAFF
TGTGCCAGCACCGACACTGAAGCTTTCTTT
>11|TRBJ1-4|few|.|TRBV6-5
CASTDGEKLFF
TGTGCCAGCACCGACGGAGAAAAACTGTTTTTT
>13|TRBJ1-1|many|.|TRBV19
CASSSVMNTEAFF
TGTGCCAGTAGTTCCGTAATGAACACTGAAGCTTTCTTT
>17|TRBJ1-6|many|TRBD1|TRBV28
CASSSLKQGRGNSPLHF
TGTGCCAGCAGTTCCCTAAAACAGGGGCGGGGTAATTCACCCCTCCACTTT
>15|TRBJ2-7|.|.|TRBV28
CASNFERGEAYEQYF
TGTGCCAGCAATTTTGAGAGGGGGGAGGCCTACGAGCAGTACTTC
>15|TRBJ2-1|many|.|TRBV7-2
CASSSREAQSYEQFF
TGTGCCAGCAGCTCCCGGGAAGCCCAAAGCTATGAGCAGTTCTTC
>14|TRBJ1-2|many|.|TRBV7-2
CASTPGHRDYGYTF
TGTGCCAGCACCCCGGGGCACAGGGATTATGGCTACACCTTC
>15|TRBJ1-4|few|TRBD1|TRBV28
CASSSGQGAFEKLFF
TGTGCCAGCAGTAGCGGACAGGGGGCCTTTGAAAAACTGTTTTTT
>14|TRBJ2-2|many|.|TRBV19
CASKPTRDSRELFF
TGTGCCAGCAAGCCAACCAGGGATTCGAGGGAGCTGTTTTTT
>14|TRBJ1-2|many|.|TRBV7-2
CASSFALESYGYTF
TGTGCCAGCAGTTTCGCTCTGGAGAGCTATGGCTACACCTTC
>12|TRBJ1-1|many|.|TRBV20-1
CSASAGGTEAFF
TGCAGTGCTAGTGCGGGGGGCACTGAAGCTTTCTTT
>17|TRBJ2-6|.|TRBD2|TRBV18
CASSLRGSISGANVLTF
TGTGCCAGCTCACTGCGGGGGTCAATCTCTGGGGCCAACGTCCTGACTTTC
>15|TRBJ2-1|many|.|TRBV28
CASSSLRHSYNEQFF
TGTGCCAGCAGTTCCCTCCGCCACAGCTACAATGAGCAGTTCTTC
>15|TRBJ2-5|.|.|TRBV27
CASSLNDRRQETQYF
TGTGCCAGCAGTTTAAACGACCGGAGACAAGAGACCCAGTACTTC
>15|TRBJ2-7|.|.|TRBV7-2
CASSLSWGGTYEQYF
TGTGCCAGCAGCTTATCCTGGGGCGGCACCTACGAGCAGTACTTC
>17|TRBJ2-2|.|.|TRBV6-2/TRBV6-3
CASSYYEGGWNTGELFF
TGTGCCAGCAGTTACTATGAGGGGGGCTGGAACACCGGGGAGCTGTTTTTT
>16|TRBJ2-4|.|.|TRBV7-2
CASSLGAGGSKNIQYF
TGTGCCAGCAGCTTAGGAGCCGGGGGATCTAAAAACATTCAGTACTTC